This TCR beta chain derives from a study of cytomegalovirus exposure and HLA in healthy donors (TCRdb year 2017). General notes on the study: In an earlier analysis of approximately 640 of the donors, 250 to 350 Gb of sequence data and 95 million to 130 million unique TCR beta sequences from roughly 190 million T cells were reported. Roughly 310 gigabases of sequencing data and 70 million to 100 million unique TCR sequences were included in an early release covering roughly 600 HLA-typed donors. The genetic ancestry cluster associated with self-reported Caucasian donors included 81% of the roughly 400 genotyped donors. The aim of the study was to test whether cataloging public T cell receptors could identify signatures of past pathogen exposure. The study used immunosequencing to profile the T cell repertoires of hundreds of subjects and linked those repertoires to cytomegalovirus serostatus. Along with the 666-subject first cohort, a separate validation cohort of over a hundred different subjects was used. To predict cytomegalovirus infection status, the study brought together high-throughput TCR immunosequencing, statistical association of individual TCRs with disease status, and machine learning. In a later analysis, previously published TCR beta repertoires from fewer than 750 donors were re-analyzed and high-resolution HLA genotyping was added so that TCR occurrence patterns could be studied. Rather than drawing on any new phenotypic data, the later analysis identified candidate immune exposures from TCR beta sequences and the way those sequences occurred across donors. In an earlier analysis of 550 to 700 of the donors, high-throughput TCR beta sequencing was used to judge whether each TCR beta V gene segment behaved as functional or pseudogenic. Donor age, sex, ethnicity and CMV serostatus were collected together with the repertoire data. A later genetic analysis used genome-wide SNP genotypes for about 65% of the roughly 700 donors, treating that subset as a discovery cohort. Every repertoire in the discovery cohort had been generated on one and the same sequencing platform. HLA typing covered class I and class II loci at four-digit resolution. The number of donors typed differed by locus, with roughly 620-640 for A, B, C, DRB1 and DQB1, approximately 500 for DQA1, 606 for DPA1, and approximately 470 for DPB1. Because of strong linkage in the cohort, four to six DR-DQ haplotypes were treated as single units for association and clustering. Among 300 to 500 genotyped donors of the cohort, an average of approximately 240,000 unique TCR beta nucleotide sequences was sequenced per donor, of which about 18% were non-productive.

Trimming at the junction amounts to 4 bases on V and 4 bases on J, and the germline ends lie 9 bases apart. Sequences SGHRS (CDR1) and YFSETQ (CDR2) are obtained from the germline V gene. The cysteine opens and the phenylalanine closes a CDR3 of 14 amino acids. Just CDR3 DNA is preserved here, 42 bases in frame from base 1. Comment on this clone: This receptor's antigen is unknown. The sample holds no much larger clone one base away, and base qualities are not on file.

Broad study findings and their caveats: V-gene and J-gene trimming of TCR beta chains was associated with a missense DCLRE1C variant in a later genetic analysis, and the association was replicated in an independent cohort. Immune exposure information for the cohort was limited to CMV serostatus. In a later analysis, most CMV-associated TCR beta chains were found to appear HLA-restricted, with HLA associations seemingly driven largely by CMV exposure. In a later analysis, several top co-occurrence clusters were reported to appear linked to parvovirus B19, influenza, CMV and Epstein-Barr virus. A further reported finding was that TCR beta sequences accurately predicted the HLA-A and HLA-B alleles for most subjects in the first cohort. In this cohort, only TCR beta chains were sequenced, and detectable features were limited by the absence of alpha or paired-chain data. Presence/absence analyses assumed roughly uniform sequencing depth across donors, an assumption that may not hold. According to a later analysis, TCR association rates differed among HLA loci, with DRB1 alleles showing the most associated TCRs and HLA-C alleles showing the fewest. In a later analysis, 15,000 to 20,000 TCR beta sequences were associated with specific HLA alleles at a false discovery rate of 0.05. Assigning TCR associations to individual alleles was difficult when HLA alleles, especially DR and DQ, strongly co-occurred. Because HLA typing was missing for some donors at each locus, association tests included only the typed subset. The 87-base-pair reads could not distinguish some IMGT-functional V segments, including TRBV6-2 and TRBV6-3, so those segments were excluded. A few of the identified cytomegalovirus-associated TCR beta chains were confirmed in vitro to be specific for cytomegalovirus antigens. The classifier was reported to diagnose cytomegalovirus status with high specificity and sensitivity in both the original cohort and the validation cohort. Linkage disequilibrium might explain the correlated functional status among segregating V segments, but an unknown experimental factor could not be ruled out. Compared with equally common non-associated chains, HLA-associated TCR beta chains in a later analysis were more clonally expanded and had lower generation probabilities. Most TCR sequences were observed very rarely across donors, whereas some public TCRs were present in many individuals. Because counts were too low, about 18 rarely observed V segments, including chromosome 9 orphons, were excluded from the earlier analysis of 587 of the donors. The study gave a list of about 170 TCR beta chains associated with cytomegalovirus. In an earlier analysis of over 550 of the donors, most TCR beta V segments were observed in productive rearrangements about 87% or about 30% of the time, broadly matching IMGT annotations. The authors suggested that the approach could potentially be generalized to other disease states and immunological phenotypes. According to a later genetic analysis, donors in an Asian-associated ancestry cluster had fewer N-insertions in productive TCRs than the approximately 650-donor mean. The sequencing pipeline was judged likely to have produced a cluster of highly shared sequence variants as a technical artifact.

Receptors were amplified or captured by the immunoSEQ multiplex PCR assay. For the multiplex PCR, a mixture combining 60 forward primers for TCR Vbeta segments and 13 reverse primers for TCR Jbeta segments was used. Amplification of the CDR3 region of rearranged TCR beta genes was performed with a multiplex PCR assay on genomic DNA. The Illumina HiSeq System was used to sequence the amplified TCR beta libraries as 87-base-pair reads. Per the source publication's procedure: Across the 640 or so repertoires, a later analysis counted some 81 million unique TCR beta chains, roughly 11 million of which were shared by at least two donors. Raw reads were error-corrected and collapsed into unique sequences by a nearest-neighbor algorithm in which closely related sequences were merged to remove PCR and sequencing errors. V, D and J gene segments were assigned by aligning CDR3 sequences to IMGT reference sequences. For a sequence to be retained, a match of at least six nucleotides to both a V gene segment and a J gene segment was required. A rearrangement was called productive if the CDR3 had no stop codons and remained in frame with V and J, and every other rearrangement was called non-productive. CDR3 was defined according to IMGT convention as the region running from the second conserved V-encoded cysteine to the conserved J-encoded phenylalanine. The earlier analysis of fewer than 750 of the donors excluded sequences that lacked an unambiguous match to a single V gene segment. An earlier analysis of several hundred of the donors classified V segments as functional when productive rearrangements were above 56.7% and as segregating when the standard deviation between donors was above 5%. A statistical classification framework was developed to diagnose cytomegalovirus status using the catalog of TCR beta chain sequences. A later analysis assigned V and J genes by comparing TCR nucleotide sequences with IMGT/GENE-DB human TR gene sequences. In a later analysis, CDR3 sequences and most-parsimonious VDJ recombination scenarios were assigned using the TCRdist pipeline. In a later analysis, each TCR beta chain was defined by its CDR3 amino acid sequence together with its V-gene family, and reads lacking a unique V-gene family were excluded. To address suspected cross-contamination and a sequencing artifact, a later analysis removed 550 to 750 highly shared, low-generation-probability nucleotide sequences. In a later analysis, a clonal expansion index was calculated for each public chain from normalized within-repertoire ranks of inferred template counts. In a later analysis, generation probabilities were computed using a VDJ recombination model fitted to out-of-frame rearrangements, and the results were checked against IGoR. Hypergeometric tests were used in a later analysis to score TCR-TCR, TCR-HLA and TCR-CMV co-occurrence, with a repertoire-size bias correction applied to the TCR pairs. False discovery rates were estimated in a later analysis by permuting HLA or CMV assignments 20 times. A later analysis grouped co-occurring TCRs with DBSCAN, adding TCRdist sequence similarity when clustering within HLA-allele-positive subsets. Repertoires with fewer than 30,000 or more than 120,000 public chains, plus five repertoires with anomalous nucleotide sharing, were excluded from co-occurrence clustering. As stored in TCRdb, this immuneACCESS dataset retains in-frame rearrangements with V and J assigned. A fraction of the clones does not appear; measured against another copy, unresolved V genes explain less than half of the discrepancy, and the remainder lacks a known reason. D and trimming come from the DNA, and the V and J calls and clone size come from that table. In all, the sample holds around 130,000 clones, and around four fifths of those were seen once. The ten largest clonotypes hold over 1% of the sample.

The cohort consisted of approximately 690 healthy bone marrow donors. At the time of sampling, all cohort members were nominally healthy, though unrecorded immune exposures were likely present. The donor tested CMV seronegative, placing the donor among the 350 or so seronegative members of the cohort. Every donor gave a peripheral blood sample, and the peripheral blood mononuclear cells from that sample were used for TCR beta sequencing. The Qiagen DNeasy Blood Extraction Kit was used to extract genomic DNA from the blood cell samples. The sequence was obtained from a boy between 10 and 17 years old in good health and CMV-seronegative. The sample taken for sequencing was PBMCs. The sequence links TRBV5-1 to TRBJ2-6; the D gene assignment is ambiguous. At the DNA level, the sequence is TGCGCCAGCAGCCTCGGTTCGGGGGCCAACGTCCTGACTTTC. Translated, it reads CASSLGSGANVLTF.